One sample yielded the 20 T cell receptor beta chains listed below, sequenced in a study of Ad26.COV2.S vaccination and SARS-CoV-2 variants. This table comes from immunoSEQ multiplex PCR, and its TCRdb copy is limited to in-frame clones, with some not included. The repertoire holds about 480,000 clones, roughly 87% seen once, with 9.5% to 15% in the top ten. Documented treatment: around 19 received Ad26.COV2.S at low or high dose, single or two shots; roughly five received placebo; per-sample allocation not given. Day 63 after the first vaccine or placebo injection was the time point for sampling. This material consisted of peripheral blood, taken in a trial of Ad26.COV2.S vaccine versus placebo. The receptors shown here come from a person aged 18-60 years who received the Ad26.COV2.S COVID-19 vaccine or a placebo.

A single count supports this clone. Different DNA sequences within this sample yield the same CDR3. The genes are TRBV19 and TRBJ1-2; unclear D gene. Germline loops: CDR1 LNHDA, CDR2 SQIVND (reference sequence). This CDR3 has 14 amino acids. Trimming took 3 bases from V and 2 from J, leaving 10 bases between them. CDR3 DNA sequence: TGTGCCAGTAGTATCTCGGGCGGGAACTATGGCTACACCTTC. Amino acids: CASSISGGNYGYTF.

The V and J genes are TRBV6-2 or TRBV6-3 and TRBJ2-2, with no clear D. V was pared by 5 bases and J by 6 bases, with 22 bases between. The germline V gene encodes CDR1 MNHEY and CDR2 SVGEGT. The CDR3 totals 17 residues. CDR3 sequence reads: CASSGPAALGRAGELFF. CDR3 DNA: TGTGCCAGCAGTGGCCCGGCCGCCTTGGGTCGGGCCGGGGAGCTGTTTTTT.

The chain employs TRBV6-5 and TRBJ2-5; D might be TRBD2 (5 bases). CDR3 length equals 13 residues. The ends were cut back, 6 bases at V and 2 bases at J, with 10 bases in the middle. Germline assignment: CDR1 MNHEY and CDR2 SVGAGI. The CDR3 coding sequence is TGTGCCAGCAGGCGGGCAGTGCAAGAGACCCAGTACTTC. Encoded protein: CASRRAVQETQYF.

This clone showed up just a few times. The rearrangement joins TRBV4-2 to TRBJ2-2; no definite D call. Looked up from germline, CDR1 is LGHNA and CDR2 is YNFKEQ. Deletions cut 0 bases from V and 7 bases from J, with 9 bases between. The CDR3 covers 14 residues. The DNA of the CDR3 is TGTGCCAGCAGCCAAGATCCAGAAATCGGGGAGCTGTTTTTT. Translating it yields CASSQDPEIGELFF.

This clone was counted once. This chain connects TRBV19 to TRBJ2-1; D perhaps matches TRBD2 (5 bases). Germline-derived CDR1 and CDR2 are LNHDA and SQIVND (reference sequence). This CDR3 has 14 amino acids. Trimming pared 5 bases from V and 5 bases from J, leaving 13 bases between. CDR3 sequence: CASSPPGLHNEQFF. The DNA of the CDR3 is TGTGCCAGTAGTCCCCCCGGACTTCACAATGAGCAGTTCTTC.

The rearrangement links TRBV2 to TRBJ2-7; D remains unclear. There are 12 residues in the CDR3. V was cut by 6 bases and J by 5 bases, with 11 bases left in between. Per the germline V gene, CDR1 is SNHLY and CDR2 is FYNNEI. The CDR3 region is CASRRVWHEQYF. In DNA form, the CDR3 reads TGTGCCAGCAGGCGAGTTTGGCACGAGCAGTACTTC.

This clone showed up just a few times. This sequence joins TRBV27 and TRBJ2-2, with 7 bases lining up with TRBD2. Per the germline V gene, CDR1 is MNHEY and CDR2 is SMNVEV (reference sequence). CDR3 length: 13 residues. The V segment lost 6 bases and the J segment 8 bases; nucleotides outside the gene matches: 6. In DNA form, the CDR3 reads TGTGCCAGCAGCCTCTCGGGGGGAGGGGAGCTGTTTTTT. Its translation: CASSLSGGGELFF.

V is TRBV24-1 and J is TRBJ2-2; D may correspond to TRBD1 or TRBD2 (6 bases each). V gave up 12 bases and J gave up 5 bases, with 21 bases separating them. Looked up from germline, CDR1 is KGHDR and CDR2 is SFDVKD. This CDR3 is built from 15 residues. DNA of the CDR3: TGTGCCGCTGGGGAAGGGGGACTGCAGACCGGGGAGCTGTTTTTT. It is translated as CAAGEGGLQTGELFF.

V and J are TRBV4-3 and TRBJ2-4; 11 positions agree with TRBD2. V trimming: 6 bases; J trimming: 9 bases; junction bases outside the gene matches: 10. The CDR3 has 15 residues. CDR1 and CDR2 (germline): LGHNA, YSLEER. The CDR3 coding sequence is TGCGCCAGCAGTCCCCTAGCGGGAGGTTCTGGCATTCAGTACTTC. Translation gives CASSPLAGGSGIQYF.

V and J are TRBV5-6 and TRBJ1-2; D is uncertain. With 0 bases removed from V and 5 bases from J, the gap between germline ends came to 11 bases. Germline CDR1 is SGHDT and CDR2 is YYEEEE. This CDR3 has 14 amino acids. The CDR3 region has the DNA TGTGCCAGCAGCTTGGGATTCGATCCGTATGGCTACACCTTC. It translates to CASSLGFDPYGYTF.

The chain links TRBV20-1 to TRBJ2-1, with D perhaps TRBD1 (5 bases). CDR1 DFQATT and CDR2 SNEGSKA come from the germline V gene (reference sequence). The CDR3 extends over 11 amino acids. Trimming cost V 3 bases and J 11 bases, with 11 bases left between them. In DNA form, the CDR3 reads TGCAGTGCTAGCCAGGGTGTTAAGCAGTTCTTC. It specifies CSASQGVKQFF.

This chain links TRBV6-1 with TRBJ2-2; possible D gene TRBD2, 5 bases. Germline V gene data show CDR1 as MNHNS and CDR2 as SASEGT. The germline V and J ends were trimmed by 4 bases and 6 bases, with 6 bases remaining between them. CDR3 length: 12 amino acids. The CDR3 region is CASSVASGELFF. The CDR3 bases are TGTGCCAGCAGTGTAGCGTCCGGGGAGCTGTTTTTT.

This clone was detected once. CDR3 nucleotide sequence: TGTGCCAGTAGTATGGTGTGGGTGAACACCGGGGAGCTGTTTTTT. It codes for CASSMVWVNTGELFF. The J gene is TRBJ2-2, the V gene TRBV19, with unresolved D. Germline CDR1 LNHDA, CDR2 SQIVND (reference sequence). Trimming pared 3 bases from V and 1 base from J, leaving 9 bases between. The CDR3 length is 15 residues.

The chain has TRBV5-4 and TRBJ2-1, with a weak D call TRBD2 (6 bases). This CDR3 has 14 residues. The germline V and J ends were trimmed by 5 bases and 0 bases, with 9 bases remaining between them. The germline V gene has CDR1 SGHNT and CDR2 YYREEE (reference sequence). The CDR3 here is CASRRDPSYNEQFF. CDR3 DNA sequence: TGTGCCAGCAGGCGGGACCCCTCCTACAATGAGCAGTTCTTC.

The CDR3 DNA reads TGTGCCAGCAGCCCCGGGTTTGGCGGCACAGATACGCAGTATTTT. This sequence encodes CASSPGFGGTDTQYF. The genes are TRBV14 and TRBJ2-3; D is unclear. The CDR3 runs 15 residues. Germline CDR1 is SGHDN and CDR2 is FVKESK. The V and J ends lost 4 bases and 1 base respectively, with 12 bases between them.

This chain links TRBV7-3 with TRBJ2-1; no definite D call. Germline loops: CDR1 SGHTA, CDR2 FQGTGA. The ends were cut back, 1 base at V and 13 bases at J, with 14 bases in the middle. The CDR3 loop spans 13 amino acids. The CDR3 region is CASSLRPSRAQFF. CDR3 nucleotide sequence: TGTGCCAGCAGCTTAAGGCCCTCTAGAGCCCAGTTCTTC.

CDR3 DNA sequence: TGCGCCAGCAGCCAAGATCGTCTAGCGGGAGGGGAGCAGTTCTTC. Translating gives CASSQDRLAGGEQFF. This sequence joins TRBV4-1 and TRBJ2-1; 12 bases match TRBD2. Unmatched junction bases numbered 4, after V lost 0 bases and J lost 10 bases. Germline V gene sequence: CDR1 MGHRA, CDR2 YSYEKL. The CDR3 extends over 15 amino acids.

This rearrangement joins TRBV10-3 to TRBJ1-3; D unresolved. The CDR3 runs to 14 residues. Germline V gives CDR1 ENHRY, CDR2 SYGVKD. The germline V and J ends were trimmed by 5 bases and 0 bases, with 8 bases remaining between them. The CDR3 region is CAISRERSGNTIYF. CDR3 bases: TGTGCCATCAGTCGAGAACGCTCTGGAAACACCATATATTTT.

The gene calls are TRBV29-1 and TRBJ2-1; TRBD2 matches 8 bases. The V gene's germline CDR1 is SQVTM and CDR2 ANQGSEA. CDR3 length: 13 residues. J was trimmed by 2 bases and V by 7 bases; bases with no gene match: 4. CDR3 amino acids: CSASAGAYNEQFF. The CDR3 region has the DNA TGCAGCGCCTCAGCGGGAGCCTACAATGAGCAGTTCTTC.

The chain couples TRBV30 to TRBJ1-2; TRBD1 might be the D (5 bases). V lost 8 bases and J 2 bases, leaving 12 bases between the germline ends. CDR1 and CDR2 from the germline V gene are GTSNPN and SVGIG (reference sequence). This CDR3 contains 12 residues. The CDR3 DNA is TGTGCCAAGCTGGGGGGAAACTATGGCTACACCTTC. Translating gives CAKLGGNYGYTF.